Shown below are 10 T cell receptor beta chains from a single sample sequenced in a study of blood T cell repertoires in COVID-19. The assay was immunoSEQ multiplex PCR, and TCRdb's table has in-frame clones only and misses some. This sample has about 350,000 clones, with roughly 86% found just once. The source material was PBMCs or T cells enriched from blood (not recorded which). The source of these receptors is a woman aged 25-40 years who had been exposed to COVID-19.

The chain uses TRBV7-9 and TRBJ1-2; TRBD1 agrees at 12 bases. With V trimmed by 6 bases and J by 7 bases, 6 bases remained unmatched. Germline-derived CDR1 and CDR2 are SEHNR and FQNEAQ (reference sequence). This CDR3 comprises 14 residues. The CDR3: CASRAGDRGLGYTF. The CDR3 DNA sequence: TGTGCCAGCAGAGCGGGGGACAGGGGGCTTGGCTACACCTTC.

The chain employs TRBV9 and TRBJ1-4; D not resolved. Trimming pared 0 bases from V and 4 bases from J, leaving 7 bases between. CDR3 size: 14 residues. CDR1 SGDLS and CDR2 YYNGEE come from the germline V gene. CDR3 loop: CASSVEAINEKLFF. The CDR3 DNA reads TGTGCCAGCAGCGTAGAAGCGATTAATGAAAAACTGTTTTTT.

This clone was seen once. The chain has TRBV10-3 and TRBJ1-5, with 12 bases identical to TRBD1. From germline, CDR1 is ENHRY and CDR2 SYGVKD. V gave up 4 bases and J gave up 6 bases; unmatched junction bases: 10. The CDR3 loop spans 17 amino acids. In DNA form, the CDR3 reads TGTGCCATCAGTGGCTCCCCGGGACAGGGGGCCGGTCAGCCCCAGCATTTT. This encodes CAISGSPGQGAGQPQHF.

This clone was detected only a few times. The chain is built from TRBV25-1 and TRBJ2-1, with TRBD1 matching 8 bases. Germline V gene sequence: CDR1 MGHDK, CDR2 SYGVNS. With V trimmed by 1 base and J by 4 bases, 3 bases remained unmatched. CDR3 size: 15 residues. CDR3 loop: CASSELGTGYNEQFF. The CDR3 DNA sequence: TGTGCCAGCAGTGAATTGGGGACAGGATACAATGAGCAGTTCTTC.

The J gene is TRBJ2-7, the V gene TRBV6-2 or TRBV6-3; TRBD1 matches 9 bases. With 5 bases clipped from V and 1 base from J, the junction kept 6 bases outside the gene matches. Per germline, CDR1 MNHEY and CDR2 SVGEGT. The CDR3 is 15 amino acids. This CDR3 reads CASSRKTGGSYEQYF. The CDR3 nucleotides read TGTGCCAGCAGTCGTAAGACAGGGGGGTCCTACGAGCAGTACTTC.

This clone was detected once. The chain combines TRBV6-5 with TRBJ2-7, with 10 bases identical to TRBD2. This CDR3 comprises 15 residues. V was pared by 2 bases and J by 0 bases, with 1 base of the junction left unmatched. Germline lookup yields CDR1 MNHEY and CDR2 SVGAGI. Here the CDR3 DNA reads TGTGCCAGCAGTTACGCTAGCGGGAGCTCCTACGAGCAGTACTTC. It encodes CASSYASGSSYEQYF.

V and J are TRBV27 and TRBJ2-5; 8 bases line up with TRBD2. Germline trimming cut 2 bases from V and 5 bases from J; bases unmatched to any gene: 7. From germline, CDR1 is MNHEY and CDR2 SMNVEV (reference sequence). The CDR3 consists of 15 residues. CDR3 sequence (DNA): TGTGCCAGCAGTTTAATCGGGCTAGCGGGTGAGACCCAGTACTTC. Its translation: CASSLIGLAGETQYF.

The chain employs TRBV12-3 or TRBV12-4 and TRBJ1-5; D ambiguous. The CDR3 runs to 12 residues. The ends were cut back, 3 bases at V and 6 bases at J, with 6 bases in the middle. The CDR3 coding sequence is TGTGCCAGCAGTTTGGTTAGTCAGCCCCAGCATTTT. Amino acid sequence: CASSLVSQPQHF.

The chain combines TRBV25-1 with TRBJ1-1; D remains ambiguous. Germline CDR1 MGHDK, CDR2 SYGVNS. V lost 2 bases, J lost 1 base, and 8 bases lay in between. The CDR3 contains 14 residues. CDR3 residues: CASSEPNRNTEAFF. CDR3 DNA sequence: TGTGCCAGCAGTGAACCCAACAGGAACACTGAAGCTTTCTTT.

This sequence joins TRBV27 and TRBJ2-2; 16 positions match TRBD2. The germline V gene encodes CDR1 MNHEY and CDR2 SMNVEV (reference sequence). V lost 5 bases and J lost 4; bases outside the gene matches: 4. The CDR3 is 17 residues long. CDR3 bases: TGTGCCAGCAGTCGGGGACTAGCGGGAGGGAGCACCGGGGAGCTGTTTTTT. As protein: CASSRGLAGGSTGELFF.